Below, 14 T cell receptor beta chains from the same sample are listed, as sequenced in a study of identical twins. TCRdb analysed the 5' RACE reads with MiXCR anew, one entry per CDR3 protein. This table has some 690,000 distinct CDR3 sequences, 20% to 25% appearing once. These data were also reused for a study on T cells expressing NK-cell markers.

The sequenced sample was PBMCs. All receptors derive from a woman younger than 35 in good health.

This clonotype was seen only a few times. The V and J genes are TRBV9 and TRBJ2-5; D is unresolved. With 4 bases removed from V and 5 bases from J, the gap between germline ends came to 12 bases. The CDR3 runs 13 residues. Germline V gene lookup returns CDR1 SGDLS and CDR2 YYNGEE. For the CDR3, the DNA is TGTGCCAGCAGCTCTGCGTCCCGTGAGACCCAGTACTTC. It translates to CASSSASRETQYF.

The chain uses TRBV29-1 and TRBJ1-2, with 7 bases fitting TRBD1. Germline loops: CDR1 SQVTM, CDR2 ANQGSEA. The CDR3 runs to 15 residues. V lost 4 bases and J lost 7; bases outside the gene matches: 15. CDR3 loop: CSVGTRDSRDPGYTF. The CDR3 DNA reads as TGCAGCGTTGGTACTCGGGACAGCAGGGACCCTGGCTACACCTTC.

This chain connects TRBV18 to TRBJ2-1; possible D gene TRBD2, 5 bases. Germline V CDR1 and CDR2: KGHSH, LQKENI. V lost 0 bases to trimming and J lost 3 bases, with 9 bases between them. The CDR3 covers 15 residues. DNA for the CDR3: TGTGCCAGCTCACCACCAGGTGACTACTACAATGAGCAGTTCTTC. Its translation: CASSPPGDYYNEQFF.

This clonotype was seen repeatedly, ten times or more. V gene TRBV25-1 combines with J gene TRBJ2-6; D gene unclear. V lost 4 bases to trimming and J lost 0 bases, with 7 bases between them. The CDR3 consists of 15 residues. Germline values: CDR1 MGHDK, CDR2 SYGVNS. The chain's CDR3 is CASSGQRSGANVLTF. DNA for the CDR3: TGTGCCAGCAGTGGTCAGCGCTCTGGGGCCAACGTCCTGACTTTC.

J is TRBJ2-7 and V is TRBV7-9, with D possibly TRBD2 on 6 matching bases. The CDR3 covers 15 residues. Germline CDR1 and CDR2: SEHNR and FQNEAQ (reference sequence). V was clipped by 4 bases and J by 0 bases, with 13 bases between them. CDR3 coding DNA: TGTGCCAGCAGCTGGACTATGTTCAGCTCCTACGAGCAGTACTTC. Protein: CASSWTMFSSYEQYF.

This chain links TRBV20-1 with TRBJ2-5; possible D gene TRBD2, 6 bases. The CDR3 totals 15 residues. V was clipped by 5 bases and J by 5 bases, with 21 bases between them. Germline CDR1 DFQATT, CDR2 SNEGSKA (reference sequence). CDR3 loop: CSASGRGRVLETQYF. The CDR3 DNA reads as TGCAGTGCTTCGGGGCGGGGACGGGTTTTGGAGACCCAGTACTTC.

This clonotype was detected only a few times. The chain is built from TRBV29-1 and TRBJ2-7; TRBD1 aligns across 8 bases. The CDR3 has 14 residues. The V gene's germline CDR1 is SQVTM and CDR2 ANQGSEA. J lost 6 bases, V lost 3 bases, and 10 bases had no gene match. The CDR3, as DNA: TGCAGCGTTGAGTCAGGACAGGGAGTCTCCGAGCAGTACTTC. Protein: CSVESGQGVSEQYF.

In this sample, this clonotype turned up many times. V usage is TRBV20-1 and J usage is TRBJ2-3; 10 nucleotides match TRBD2. This CDR3 is built from 14 residues. Germline CDR1 and CDR2: DFQATT and SNEGSKA (reference sequence). Trimming cost V 6 bases and J 4 bases; bases outside gene matches: 7. For the CDR3, the DNA is TGCAGTGCGAAGCGGGGGGGCGTCTCAGATACGCAGTATTTT. Translated, it gives CSAKRGGVSDTQYF.

The chain employs TRBV9 and TRBJ2-2; 7 nucleotides agree with TRBD1. The CDR3 loop spans 16 amino acids. Germline CDR1 SGDLS, CDR2 YYNGEE. V lost 1 base to trimming and J lost 3 bases; unmatched junction nucleotides: 6. The CDR3 loop reads CASSVKGTAHTGELFF. The CDR3 DNA reads TGTGCCAGCAGCGTAAAGGGGACAGCTCACACCGGGGAGCTGTTTTTT. Using reference TRBV9 and TRBJ2-2 for the parts outside the CDR3, the full variable domain is DSGVTQTPKHLITATGQRVTLRCSPRSGDLSVYWYQQSLDQGLQFLIQYYNGEERAKGNILERFSAQQFPDLHSELNLSSLELGDSALYFCASSVKGTAHTGELFFGEGSRLTVL.

The rearrangement uses TRBV5-1 and TRBJ1-1, with D possibly matching TRBD1 (6 bases). Germline CDR1 is SGHRS and CDR2 is YFSETQ. This CDR3 has 14 residues. The germline V and J ends were trimmed by 7 bases and 6 bases, with 19 bases remaining between them. The CDR3 protein is CASQGRSGRAEAFF. The DNA of the CDR3 is TGCGCCAGCCAGGGGAGGAGCGGTAGGGCTGAAGCTTTCTTT.

This clonotype appeared many times. This chain uses TRBV12-3 or TRBV12-4 with TRBJ1-4; TRBD1 matches at 10 bases. This CDR3 spans 14 amino acids. V gave up 5 bases and J gave up 14 bases; unmatched junction bases: 11. The CDR3, as DNA: TGTGCCAGCAGTGAGGACAGGGGGATGAGAAGGCTGTTTTTT. Encoded protein: CASSEDRGMRRLFF.

This clonotype was seen a few times. Written as DNA, the CDR3 is TGCAGTGCTCATTTAGCGGGAGGGATTTCGCACAATGAGCAGTTCTTC. This sequence encodes CSAHLAGGISHNEQFF. The genes are TRBV20-1 and TRBJ2-1, with TRBD2 matching over 11 bases. This CDR3 region has 16 residues. Losses at the gene ends were 5 bases for V and 5 bases for J; bases not matched to a gene: 11. Per the germline V gene, CDR1 is DFQATT and CDR2 is SNEGSKA (reference sequence).

The sample holds many counts of this clonotype. The chain uses TRBV3-1 and TRBJ2-3, with D unclear. Germline V CDR1 and CDR2: LGHDT, YNNKEL (reference sequence). The CDR3 extends over 14 amino acids. Trimming took off 3 bases at V and 6 bases at J, with 13 bases between the two ends. The CDR3 reads CASSHATRLDTQYF. CDR3 bases: TGTGCCAGCAGCCATGCAACCCGTTTGGATACGCAGTATTTT.

This clonotype was recorded at least ten times. This sequence joins TRBV20-1 and TRBJ1-5; D is ambiguous. V was clipped by 4 bases and J by 2 bases, with 9 bases between them. The CDR3 spans 13 residues. Germline V lookup: CDR1 DFQATT, CDR2 SNEGSKA (reference sequence). The DNA of the CDR3 is TGCAGTGCTACAATTAGTGGCAATCAGCCCCAGCATTTT. Its protein is CSATISGNQPQHF.